This passage covers 14 T cell receptor beta chains from one sample sequenced in a study of PD-L1 blockade in urothelial cancer (dated by TCRdb to about 2017). Receptor libraries were prepared by the immunoSEQ multiplex PCR assay. TCRdb obtained this table from immuneACCESS and retained in-frame rearrangements with V and J assigned. These tables miss some clones; where compared with another copy, unresolved V genes account for less than half of the shortfall, and the remainder is unexplained. This sample gives roughly 26,000 clones in total; 75% to 90% of them show up just once. The ten top clones hold 30% to 40% of the sample. The starting material was PBMCs, obtained around atezolizumab (anti-PD-L1) treatment. These receptors were obtained from a man aged 55 to 70 with urothelial cancer.

The rearrangement uses TRBV5-4 and TRBJ2-3; TRBD1 might be the D (5 bases). The CDR3 covers 15 residues. Germline V CDR1 and CDR2: SGHNT, YYREEE (reference sequence). V was cut by 0 bases and J by 5 bases, with 13 bases left in between. The CDR3 sequence: CASSLGIGQGDTQYF. The CDR3 DNA reads as TGTGCCAGCAGCTTGGGTATTGGTCAGGGAGATACGCAGTATTTT.

This clone appeared once. The chain recombines TRBV27 with TRBJ2-1, with 9 bases matching TRBD1. CDR1 and CDR2 (germline): MNHEY, SMNVEV (reference sequence). This CDR3 is 16 amino acids long. J gave up 3 bases and V 4 bases, and 7 bases lay outside the gene matches. The DNA of the CDR3 is TGTGCCAGCAGTTCATACACGGGACAGGGCTACAATGAGCAGTTCTTC. This gives the protein CASSSYTGQGYNEQFF.

V usage is TRBV7-2 and J usage is TRBJ2-4, with 7 bases identical to TRBD1. V gave up 5 bases and J gave up 4 bases; unmatched junction bases: 8. The CDR3 totals 15 residues. CDR1 is SGHTA and CDR2 is FQGNSA in the germline V gene. Written as DNA, the CDR3 is TGTGCCAGCAGCCGAGGGGGCGCGTCTAAAAACATTCAGTACTTC. Translation gives CASSRGGASKNIQYF.

This chain uses TRBV28 with TRBJ2-7; D is perhaps TRBD1 (6 bases). Germline V gene lookup returns CDR1 MDHEN and CDR2 SYDVKM. The CDR3 is 13 residues long. Between the trimmed V and J ends, which lost 3 bases and 6 bases, there was a span of 12 bases. The CDR3 loop is CASSLGRGTEQYF. The CDR3 DNA reads as TGTGCCAGCAGTTTGGGCAGGGGCACCGAGCAGTACTTC.

J is TRBJ1-1 and V is TRBV5-6, with D unresolved. This CDR3 has 17 amino acids. Germline V gene sequence: CDR1 SGHDT, CDR2 YYEEEE. The V end lost 2 bases, the J end lost 2 bases, and 19 bases lay between the germline ends. CDR3 sequence reads: CASSLTKGWEYNTEAFF. The CDR3 region has the DNA TGTGCCAGCAGCTTAACCAAAGGGTGGGAGTATAACACTGAAGCTTTCTTT.

The gene calls are TRBV30 and TRBJ1-1; a weak D match, TRBD1 (5 bases). Trimming removed 1 base at V and 4 bases at J, with 13 bases between. This CDR3 is built from 14 residues. CDR1 and CDR2 from the germline V gene are GTSNPN and SVGIG (reference sequence). CDR3: CAWSEGRAATEAFF. CDR3 DNA: TGTGCCTGGAGTGAGGGCAGGGCAGCCACTGAAGCTTTCTTT. Variable domain in full (rest from reference TRBV30 and TRBJ1-1): SQTIHQWPATLVQPVGSPLSLECTVEGTSNPNLYWYRQAAGRGLQLLFYSVGIGQISSEVPQNLSASRPQDRQFILSSKKLLLSDSGFYLCAWSEGRAATEAFFGQGTRLTVV.

This rearrangement joins TRBV5-4 to TRBJ2-1; TRBD1 matches at 12 bases. The CDR3 covers 16 residues. J was trimmed by 4 bases and V by 4 bases; bases with no gene match: 6. From germline, CDR1 is SGHNT and CDR2 YYREEE (reference sequence). The CDR3 nucleotides are TGTGCCAGCAGCCTTGGGACAGGGGGCAATTACAATGAGCAGTTCTTC. It codes for CASSLGTGGNYNEQFF.

CDR3 sequence reads: CASSDQRGGGYEQFF. DNA of the CDR3: TGTGCCAGCAGCGATCAGAGGGGGGGAGGGTATGAGCAGTTCTTC. The chain employs TRBV9 and TRBJ2-1; TRBD2 might be the D (7 bases). Trimming shortened V by 3 bases and J by 8 bases, and 18 bases separated the two germline ends. The CDR3 covers 15 residues. Germline values: CDR1 SGDLS, CDR2 YYNGEE.

The chain joins TRBV6-1 to TRBJ2-5, with D possibly TRBD1 on 5 matching bases. V was pared by 3 bases and J by 4 bases, with 9 bases between. This CDR3 spans 13 amino acids. From germline, CDR1 is MNHNS and CDR2 SASEGT. Here the CDR3 reads CASSDYDRETQYF. DNA for the CDR3: TGTGCCAGCAGTGATTATGACAGAGAGACCCAGTACTTC.

By frequency in the sample, this clone is medium-sized. This chain's CDR3 is CASSLTSSSDTQYF. The CDR3 DNA sequence: TGTGCCAGCAGCCTGACTAGTTCCTCAGATACGCAGTATTTT. This chain uses TRBV11-3 with TRBJ2-3; D might be TRBD2 (6 bases). The germline V gene encodes CDR1 SGHNT and CDR2 YENEEA. Trimming stripped 5 bases from V and 4 bases from J, with 13 bases between. CDR3 length: 14 amino acids.

This clone was counted only a few times. A far larger clone is off by one base, so a read error is likely. The CDR3 region is CASSQRTGREQYF. CDR3 sequence (DNA): TGCGCCAGCAGCCAACGGACAGGTCGCGAGCAGTACTTC. This chain connects TRBV5-5 to TRBJ2-7; 7 bases are a match to TRBD1. The CDR3 runs 13 residues. Germline loops: CDR1 SGHKS, CDR2 YYEKEE (reference sequence).

The chain combines TRBV2 with TRBJ1-1; D gene unclear. Trimming removed 2 bases from V and 1 base from J, with 11 bases in between. In germline, CDR1 is SNHLY, CDR2 FYNNEI. This CDR3 comprises 15 residues. The CDR3 region is CASSEQQIRNTEAFF. The CDR3 nucleotides read TGTGCCAGCAGTGAACAACAAATCCGGAACACTGAAGCTTTCTTT. The full variable domain, with the rest looked up from reference TRBV2 and TRBJ1-1, is EPEVTQTPSHQVTQMGQEVILRCVPISNHLYFYWYRQILGQKVEFLVSFYNNEISEKSEIFDDQFSVERPDGSNFTLKIRSTKLEDSAMYFCASSEQQIRNTEAFFGQGTRLTVV.

The chain combines TRBV6-1 with TRBJ2-5; 12 bases are a match to TRBD2. Germline V gives CDR1 MNHNS, CDR2 SASEGT. V lost 6 bases to trimming and J lost 2 bases; unmatched junction nucleotides: 4. The CDR3 has 15 amino acids. CDR3 nucleotides: TGTGCCAGCAGGGTTGGACTAGCGGGACAAGAGACCCAGTACTTC. This codes for CASRVGLAGQETQYF.

The chain carries TRBV28 and TRBJ2-7; TRBD1 might be the D (5 bases). Trimming cost V 6 bases and J 2 bases, with 20 bases left between them. This CDR3 is built from 16 residues. Germline lookup yields CDR1 MDHEN and CDR2 SYDVKM. CDR3 nucleotides: TGTGCCAGCAGGCGCCGGATGACAGCTTTTACCTACGAGCAGTACTTC. As protein: CASRRRMTAFTYEQYF.